This passage covers 29 T cell receptor beta chains from one sample sequenced in a study of cytomegalovirus exposure and HLA in healthy donors. Data came from immunoSEQ multiplex PCR; TCRdb stores just in-frame clones and leaves some out. The sample includes around 220,000 clones, 85% to 90% of them seen just once. Sequenced sample: PBMCs. The receptor source for this set is a woman aged 18-30 years in good health and CMV-seronegative.

The chain combines TRBV9 with TRBJ2-2; 8 bases match TRBD1. Trimming took 3 bases from V and 0 from J; bases not matched to a gene: 7. Germline lookup yields CDR1 SGDLS and CDR2 YYNGEE. The CDR3 extends over 17 amino acids. DNA for the CDR3: TGTGCCAGCAGCGAGCCCAGGGGGCACGCGAACACCGGGGAGCTGTTTTTT. Translation gives CASSEPRGHANTGELFF.

The chain joins TRBV5-1 to TRBJ2-5; possible D gene TRBD1, 5 bases. Germline CDR1 reads SGHRS; CDR2 reads YFSETQ. The CDR3 totals 16 residues. V was clipped by 1 base and J by 1 base, with 14 bases between them. The CDR3 reads CASSLIAGALQETQYF. The CDR3 DNA is TGCGCCAGCAGCTTGATTGCTGGGGCCCTCCAAGAGACCCAGTACTTC. Full variable domain (remainder filled in from reference TRBV5-1 and TRBJ2-5): KAGVTQTPRYLIKTRGQQVTLSCSPISGHRSVSWYQQTPGQGLQFLFEYFSETQRNKGNFPGRFSGRQFSNSRSEMNVSTLELGDSALYLCASSLIAGALQETQYFGPGTRLLVL.

In this sample, this clone turned up once. The V and J genes are TRBV7-9 and TRBJ2-3, with TRBD2 as a possible D gene (5 bases). The length of the CDR3 is 15 residues. CDR1 and CDR2 (germline): SEHNR, FQNEAQ (reference sequence). V lost 2 bases to trimming and J lost 4 bases, with 13 bases between them. CDR3 loop: CASSLTWESADTQYF. CDR3 DNA sequence: TGTGCCAGCAGCTTAACGTGGGAGTCTGCAGATACGCAGTATTTT.

This chain connects TRBV30 to TRBJ1-2; D is uncertain. This CDR3 has 15 residues. Germline V CDR1 and CDR2: GTSNPN, SVGIG (reference sequence). Trimming took off 1 base at V and 2 bases at J, with 14 bases between the two ends. CDR3 amino acids: CAWSGFEGRNYGYTF. The CDR3 DNA sequence: TGTGCCTGGAGTGGGTTCGAGGGTCGAAACTATGGCTACACCTTC.

The chain has TRBV5-4 and TRBJ2-2, with TRBD1 identical over 7 bases. The J segment lost 3 bases and the V segment lost 4 bases, leaving 12 bases of the junction unmatched. The CDR3 spans 17 residues. Germline assignment: CDR1 SGHNT and CDR2 YYREEE (reference sequence). The CDR3 reads CASSGTPGTDHTGELFF. The CDR3 DNA reads TGTGCCAGCAGCGGAACGCCAGGGACAGATCACACCGGGGAGCTGTTTTTT. Filled out from reference TRBV5-4 and TRBJ2-2, the complete variable domain reads ETGVTQSPTHLIKTRGQQVTLRCSSQSGHNTVSWYQQALGQGPQFIFQYYREEENGRGNFPPRFSGLQFPNYSSELNVNALELDDSALYLCASSGTPGTDHTGELFFGEGSRLTVL.

The chain employs TRBV19 and TRBJ1-4, with 10 bases aligning to TRBD1. Unmatched junction bases numbered 8, after V lost 1 base and J lost 6 bases. Germline V gives CDR1 LNHDA, CDR2 SQIVND (reference sequence). The length of the CDR3 is 17 residues. CDR3: CASSIGRPGTGDEKLFF. Here the CDR3 DNA reads TGTGCCAGTAGTATAGGCCGACCCGGGACAGGGGATGAAAAACTGTTTTTT.

The V call is TRBV5-1, the J call TRBJ2-3, with 8 bases lining up with TRBD2. Germline values: CDR1 SGHRS, CDR2 YFSETQ. The CDR3 is made up of 15 amino acids. J gave up 6 bases and V 0 bases, and 6 bases lay outside the gene matches. The CDR3 DNA sequence: TGCGCCAGCAGCTTGGGTGCGGGACTAGGCGATACGCAGTATTTT. Its protein is CASSLGAGLGDTQYF. Full variable domain (remainder filled in from reference TRBV5-1 and TRBJ2-3): KAGVTQTPRYLIKTRGQQVTLSCSPISGHRSVSWYQQTPGQGLQFLFEYFSETQRNKGNFPGRFSGRQFSNSRSEMNVSTLELGDSALYLCASSLGAGLGDTQYFGPGTRLTVL.

The genes are TRBV7-8 and TRBJ2-3, with 11 bases lining up with TRBD2. The CDR3 runs 17 residues. The V gene end was trimmed by 2 bases and the J gene end by 0 bases; junction bases not matched to a gene: 4. Germline loops: CDR1 SGHVS, CDR2 FQNEAQ. CDR3 in DNA: TGTGCCAGCAGCTTACTAGCGGGAGGAAGTAGCACAGATACGCAGTATTTT. Its protein product is CASSLLAGGSSTDTQYF.

The chain uses TRBV6-5 and TRBJ2-6; D is undetermined. Between the trimmed V and J ends, which lost 6 bases and 2 bases, there was a span of 8 bases. The CDR3 loop spans 14 amino acids. Per the germline V gene, CDR1 is MNHEY and CDR2 is SVGAGI. The CDR3 reads CASSLLTGANVLTF. The DNA of the CDR3 is TGTGCCAGCAGCCTCCTAACTGGGGCCAACGTCCTGACTTTC.

This chain joins TRBV5-6 and TRBJ2-3; possibly TRBD2 for D (6 bases). The germline V gene has CDR1 SGHDT and CDR2 YYEEEE. Trimming stripped 6 bases from V and 3 bases from J, with 11 bases between. CDR3 length equals 13 residues. CDR3 nucleotides: TGTGCCAGCACCCTGGCGGGGACAGATACGCAGTATTTT. Residues: CASTLAGTDTQYF.

The chain joins TRBV10-1 to TRBJ2-3, with TRBD1 matching 7 bases. CDR3 length: 14 amino acids. Looked up from germline, CDR1 is WNHNN and CDR2 is SYGVQD (reference sequence). Unmatched junction bases numbered 9, after V lost 11 bases and J lost 1 base. The CDR3: CARYRGCGTDTQYF. In DNA form, the CDR3 reads TGCGCCCGCTACAGGGGCTGTGGCACAGATACGCAGTATTTT.

V is TRBV11-1 and J is TRBJ2-5, with D hard to call. CDR1 is SGHAT and CDR2 is FQDESV in the germline V gene (reference sequence). Trimming removed 3 bases from V and 5 bases from J, with 13 bases in between. CDR3 length: 14 amino acids. DNA for the CDR3: TGTGCCAGCAGCTTCTCCCGGGTTGGGGAGACCCAGTACTTC. Its translation is CASSFSRVGETQYF.

J is TRBJ2-7 and V is TRBV6-1; TRBD2 is a possible D gene (5 bases). CDR3 size: 15 residues. V shed 0 bases and J shed 7 bases, with 16 bases lying between them. Germline loops: CDR1 MNHNS, CDR2 SASEGT. CDR3 bases: TGTGCCAGCAGTGAAGCCCTTCAAGGGTCGGGGGAGCAGTACTTC. Residues: CASSEALQGSGEQYF.

This sequence joins TRBV4-3 and TRBJ2-5, with TRBD1 identical over 12 bases. The junction had 9 bases not matched to a gene; V was cut back by 0 bases and J by 1 base. The CDR3 length is 19 residues. CDR1 and CDR2 (germline): LGHNA, YSLEER. The CDR3 nucleotides are TGCGCCAGCAGCCAAGAATGGGACAGGGGGCTGGGCATCCAAGAGACCCAGTACTTC. Encoded protein: CASSQEWDRGLGIQETQYF.

The CDR3 sequence is CASSSWQGSGETQYF. For the CDR3, the DNA is TGTGCCAGCAGCTCCTGGCAGGGGAGTGGAGAGACCCAGTACTTC. The J gene is TRBJ2-5, the V gene TRBV7-8, with a possible D match to TRBD1 (6 bases). This CDR3 comprises 15 residues. Trimming took off 4 bases at V and 4 bases at J, with 16 bases between the two ends. CDR1 and CDR2 (germline): SGHVS, FQNEAQ.

This chain joins TRBV5-1 and TRBJ2-3, with D maybe TRBD2 (6 bases). V lost 1 base to trimming and J lost 3 bases, with 12 bases between them. There are 15 residues in the CDR3. Germline CDR1 is SGHRS and CDR2 is YFSETQ. CDR3: CASSLRRLGTDTQYF. DNA of the CDR3: TGCGCCAGCAGCTTGCGGCGACTAGGAACAGATACGCAGTATTTT.

The chain carries TRBV7-6 and TRBJ2-1; TRBD2 matches at 11 bases. Germline assignment: CDR1 SGHVS and CDR2 FNYEAQ. The CDR3 covers 16 residues. Trimming at V came to 7 bases and at J to 8 bases, leaving 13 bases not matched to a gene. DNA for the CDR3: TGTGCCAGCACACCCTTAGCGGGAGGGCCCCGGGATGAGCAGTTCTTC. As protein: CASTPLAGGPRDEQFF.

The chain links TRBV5-6 to TRBJ2-1, with D tentatively TRBD1 (5 bases). Germline V gives CDR1 SGHDT, CDR2 YYEEEE. The CDR3 has 16 amino acids. With 2 bases removed from V and 0 bases from J, the gap between germline ends came to 12 bases. DNA for the CDR3: TGTGCCAGCAGCTTTCCCACAGGAAGCTCCTACAATGAGCAGTTCTTC. It is translated as CASSFPTGSSYNEQFF.

The genes are TRBV7-9 and TRBJ2-5; tentatively, D is TRBD2 (5 bases). V was clipped by 2 bases and J by 5 bases, with 18 bases between them. Germline-derived CDR1 and CDR2 are SEHNR and FQNEAQ (reference sequence). CDR3 length: 16 amino acids. The CDR3: CASSLWSGRQLETQYF. CDR3 DNA: TGTGCCAGCAGCTTATGGAGCGGCCGACAACTGGAGACCCAGTACTTC. Full variable domain (remainder filled in from reference TRBV7-9 and TRBJ2-5): DTGVSQNPRHKITKRGQNVTFRCDPISEHNRLYWYRQTLGQGPEFLTYFQNEAQLEKSRLLSDRFSAERPKGSFSTLEIQRTEQGDSAMYLCASSLWSGRQLETQYFGPGTRLLVL.

This chain joins TRBV5-1 and TRBJ1-1; D gene ambiguous. This CDR3 has 13 residues. Germline assignment: CDR1 SGHRS and CDR2 YFSETQ. Trimming shortened V by 0 bases and J by 7 bases, and 10 bases separated the two germline ends. CDR3 residues: CASSLVVAGEAFF. DNA for the CDR3: TGCGCCAGCAGCTTGGTCGTGGCGGGTGAAGCTTTCTTT.

This sequence joins TRBV7-6 and TRBJ2-6; D may be TRBD2 (6 bases). The CDR3 runs to 17 residues. Germline assignment: CDR1 SGHVS and CDR2 FNYEAQ. V dropped 3 bases and J dropped 1 base, with 13 bases sitting between them. DNA for the CDR3: TGTGCCAGCAGCTTGGCGGGGCGACCATCTGGGGCCAACGTCCTGACTTTC. It is translated as CASSLAGRPSGANVLTF. The full variable domain, completed using reference TRBV7-6 and TRBJ2-6, is GAGVSQSPRYKVTKRGQDVALRCDPISGHVSLYWYRQALGQGPEFLTYFNYEAQQDKSGLPNDRFSAERPEGSISTLTIQRTEQRDSAMYRCASSLAGRPSGANVLTFGAGSRLTVL.

In this sample, this clone turned up a few times. The genes are TRBV6-5 and TRBJ1-2; the match to TRBD1 covers 7 bases. The V gene's germline CDR1 is MNHEY and CDR2 SVGAGI. There are 15 residues in the CDR3. The ends lost 5 bases at V and 1 base at J; junction bases unmatched: 7. Written as DNA, the CDR3 is TGTGCCAGCAGTCTGGCACAGGGGCTTAACTATGGCTACACCTTC. It yields the protein CASSLAQGLNYGYTF.

The chain uses TRBV7-9 and TRBJ1-2, with TRBD1 identical over 9 bases. Germline trimming cut 1 base from V and 6 bases from J; bases unmatched to any gene: 9. The CDR3 consists of 16 residues. Germline CDR1 SEHNR, CDR2 FQNEAQ (reference sequence). The CDR3 bases are TGTGCCAGCAGCTTAGGGTGGACAGGGGCGCAAGATGGCTACACCTTC. This codes for CASSLGWTGAQDGYTF. The full variable domain, rest sourced from reference TRBV7-9 and TRBJ1-2, is DTGVSQNPRHKITKRGQNVTFRCDPISEHNRLYWYRQTLGQGPEFLTYFQNEAQLEKSRLLSDRFSAERPKGSFSTLEIQRTEQGDSAMYLCASSLGWTGAQDGYTFGSGTRLTVV.

This clone has a handful of counts. This chain joins TRBV5-6 and TRBJ1-4; 8 nucleotides agree with TRBD1. The CDR3 totals 15 residues. CDR1 SGHDT and CDR2 YYEEEE come from the germline V gene. The V and J ends lost 4 bases and 3 bases, in that order; junction bases with no gene match: 5. In DNA form, the CDR3 reads TGTGCCAGCAGCCCGCAGGGGGCGGCTAATGAAAAACTGTTTTTT. As protein: CASSPQGAANEKLFF.

V usage is TRBV10-1 and J usage is TRBJ1-1; no clear D gene. The CDR3 spans 14 residues. The V and J ends lost 3 bases and 1 base respectively, with 9 bases between them. CDR1 and CDR2 from the germline V gene are WNHNN and SYGVQD (reference sequence). CDR3 in amino acids: CASSEGGWNTEAFF. DNA of the CDR3: TGCGCCAGCAGTGAAGGAGGATGGAACACTGAAGCTTTCTTT.

V is TRBV28 and J is TRBJ2-1; TRBD2 aligns across 11 bases. The germline CDR1 and CDR2 sequences are MDHEN and SYDVKM. The CDR3 covers 14 residues. Trimming at V came to 3 bases and at J to 7 bases, leaving 2 bases not matched to a gene. This CDR3 reads CASSFSGRGNEQFF. CDR3 DNA sequence: TGTGCCAGCAGTTTTAGCGGGAGGGGGAATGAGCAGTTCTTC.

The chain couples TRBV15 to TRBJ2-7, with TRBD1 identical over 10 bases. V shed 3 bases, J shed 4 bases, and the junction held 9 bases outside the gene matches. CDR1 is LNHNV, CDR2 YYDKDF, per germline (reference sequence). CDR3 length equals 16 residues. CDR3 nucleotides: TGTGCCACCAGCAGGGGGACAGGGGCCTTAAGGTACGAGCAGTACTTC. This gives the protein CATSRGTGALRYEQYF.

This chain links TRBV19 with TRBJ2-4; perhaps TRBD2 as D (7 bases). Trimming left V 2 bases short and J 9 bases short, with 14 bases between. This CDR3 is built from 14 residues. Germline V CDR1 and CDR2: LNHDA, SQIVND (reference sequence). In DNA, the CDR3 is TGTGCCAGTAGTATACAGGGAGGGGGAGGCATTCAGTACTTC. Its translation: CASSIQGGGGIQYF.

The chain employs TRBV2 and TRBJ1-4; 9 nucleotides line up with TRBD1. CDR1 and CDR2 from the germline V gene are SNHLY and FYNNEI. The CDR3 runs to 14 residues. J lost 4 bases, V lost 6 bases, and 3 bases had no gene match. Here the CDR3 reads CASSWTGVNEKLFF. The CDR3 DNA reads TGTGCCAGCAGCTGGACAGGGGTTAATGAAAAACTGTTTTTT.